The T cell receptor beta chain under discussion was sequenced for a study of T cell responses to AZD1222 COVID-19 vaccine. About this clone: One junction end does not reproduce the germline sequence, and a read error may be involved.

Profiled with immunoSEQ multiplex PCR; TCRdb holds only in-frame clones, not every one. The sample lists tens of thousands of clones, 82% seen once, with under 7% in the top ten. Germline CDR1 SGHRS, CDR2 YFSETQ. The CDR3 totals 15 residues. The source is an adult in good health. Source: peripheral blood, taken on day 0 of AZD1222 vaccination. V gene TRBV5-1 combines with J gene TRBJ2-5, with 10 bases aligning to TRBD1. The CDR3 loop reads CASSYGTGEREAQYF. In DNA form, the CDR3 reads TGCGCCAGCAGCTACGGGACAGGGGAAAGAGAGGCCCAGTACTTC.